This T cell receptor beta chain was captured by sequencing in a study of cytomegalovirus exposure and HLA in healthy donors. Study-wide background: Per a later analysis, the approximately 620 first-cohort and 110 or so validation repertoires shared one platform.

The method was immunoSEQ multiplex PCR; TCRdb's version includes in-frame clones alone and lacks a portion of them. The sample yields approximately 240,000 clones, under 95% seen once. The CDR3 runs to 13 residues. The trim removed 7 bases at V and 5 bases at J, leaving 10 bases unmatched. Germline-derived CDR1 and CDR2 are SQVTM and ANQGSEA. Study-wide points: Subsequent analysis revealed that first-cohort TCR clusters tended to co-occur in the 100 to 150 validation repertoires. Researchers counted some 150 TCR beta chains as cytomegalovirus-associated.

The validation cohort, a group of over a hundred subjects, included the donors and was separate from the roughly 700-subject first cohort. Worth noting for this clone: Its antigen is as yet unknown.

The receptor was isolated from a woman aged 18-29 years in good health and CMV-seronegative. The J gene is TRBJ1-1, the V gene TRBV29-1, with TRBD1 matching over 7 bases. Sequenced material: PBMCs. The CDR3 DNA is TGCAGCGCTGGGGGCAGGGGGTATACTGAAGCTTTCTTT. Its protein is CSAGGRGYTEAFF.